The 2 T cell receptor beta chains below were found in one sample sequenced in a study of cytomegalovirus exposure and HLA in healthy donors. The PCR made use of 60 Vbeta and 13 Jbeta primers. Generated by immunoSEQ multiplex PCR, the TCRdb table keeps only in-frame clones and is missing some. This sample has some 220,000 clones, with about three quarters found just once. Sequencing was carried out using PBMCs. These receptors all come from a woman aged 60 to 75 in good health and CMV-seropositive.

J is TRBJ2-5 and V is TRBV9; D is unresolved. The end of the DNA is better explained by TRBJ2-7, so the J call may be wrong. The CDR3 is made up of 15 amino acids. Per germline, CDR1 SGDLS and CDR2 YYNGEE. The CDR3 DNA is TGTGCCAGCAGCCCCCGGCAGGCCATAGTCCACGAGCAGTACTTC. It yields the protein CASSPRQAIVHEQYF.

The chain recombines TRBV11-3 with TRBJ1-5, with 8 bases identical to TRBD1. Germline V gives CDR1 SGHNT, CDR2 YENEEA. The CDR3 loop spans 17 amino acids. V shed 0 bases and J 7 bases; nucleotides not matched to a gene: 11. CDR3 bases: TGTGCCAGCAGCTTAGATCTAAGCGCGGCAGGGGGCCAGCCCCAGCATTTT. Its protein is CASSLDLSAAGGQPQHF.